A selection of T cell receptor beta chains follows, all from one sample in a study of T cells in Graves' hyperthyroidism and ophthalmopathy. TCRdb re-derived calls from the multiplex PCR reads in MiXCR, one entry per CDR3 protein. The data show some 560,000 distinct CDR3 sequences, around 15% seen once. Source material: blood. These receptors all come from a woman in her forties with Graves' hyperthyroidism. The CDR3 runs from the conserved cysteine through the conserved F or W. The D gene is left open where the match is weak. Clone size is shown for a subset of rows, as once, few, many or a class of expanded clone.

J gene,clone size,V gene,D gene,CDR3 DNA,CDR3 protein
TRBJ2-3,-,TRBV20-1,TRBD2,TGCAGTGCTAGAGATGCCGGCGGGAGGTCGACAGATACGCAGTATTTT,CSARDAGGRSTDTQYF
TRBJ2-3,-,TRBV3-1,TRBD2,TGTGCCAGCAGCCAATCCCCGGGACTAGCGGGAGCAGATACGCAGTATTTT,CASSQSPGLAGADTQYF
TRBJ2-3,many,TRBV11-3,TRBD2,TGTGCCAGCAGCTTGGGGCGGGAGGCCACAGATACGCAGTATTTT,CASSLGREATDTQYF
TRBJ1-2,few,TRBV11-2,-,TGTGCCAGCAGCCCTAAGGATCCCTATGGCTACACCTTC,CASSPKDPYGYTF
TRBJ2-1,many,TRBV29-1,TRBD2,TGCAGCGCAGTTGAGCTGGGACTAGCGGGAAGCAATGAGCAGTTCTTC,CSAVELGLAGSNEQFF
TRBJ1-2,many,TRBV11-2,-,TGTGCCAGCAGCTCAATCAGGGAGCTCTATGGCTACACCTTC,CASSSIRELYGYTF
TRBJ2-2,-,TRBV5-6,TRBD1,TGTGCCAGCAGCTTGGGGACAGGGGGCCAATTTAACACCGGGGAGCTGTTTTTT,CASSLGTGGQFNTGELFF
TRBJ2-5,many,TRBV7-9,TRBD1,TGTGCCAGCAGCCCGCCCCGAGGGACAGGGGTTCAAGAGACCCAGTACTTC,CASSPPRGTGVQETQYF
TRBJ1-2,many,TRBV3-1,-,TGTGCCAGCAGCCCTACAACCGCAGAGCGCCGTGGCTACACCTTC,CASSPTTAERRGYTF
TRBJ1-2,many,TRBV3-1,TRBD1,TGTGCCAGCAGGGGACAGGGGGTATTTGGCTACACCTTC,CASRGQGVFGYTF
TRBJ1-5,-,TRBV15,-,TGTGCCACCAGCAGAGTCCAGGGTTATCAGCCCCAGCATTTT,CATSRVQGYQPQHF
TRBJ2-2,many,TRBV12-3/TRBV12-4,TRBD2,TGTGCCAGCAGTCCGTCTAGCGGGAGAAACACCGGGGAGCTGTTTTTT,CASSPSSGRNTGELFF
TRBJ1-1,many,TRBV7-9,-,TGTGCCAGCAGCTGGAAGGGTGGGACTGAAGCTTTCTTT,CASSWKGGTEAFF
TRBJ1-3,few,TRBV15,-,TGTGCCACCAGCAGACCTAGTACTGGAAACACCATATATTTT,CATSRPSTGNTIYF
TRBJ2-5,few,TRBV27,-,TGTGCCAGCAGGGGACTGCGTTGGCAAGAGACCCAGTACTTC,CASRGLRWQETQYF
TRBJ2-1,many,TRBV2,-,TGTGCCAGCAGTGGACAGGCCAATGAGCAGTTCTTC,CASSGQANEQFF
TRBJ2-1,many,TRBV5-1,TRBD2,TGCGCCAGCAGCTTAACTAGCGGGAAGAACAATGAGCAGTTCTTC,CASSLTSGKNNEQFF
TRBJ1-2,-,TRBV7-2,-,TGTGCCAGCAGCCCCCTTAAGGGCTACACCTTC,CASSPLKGYTF
TRBJ1-5,many,TRBV19,-,TGTGCCAGTAGCCCGGGACACGGGGACGTTTATCAGCCCCAGCATTTT,CASSPGHGDVYQPQHF
TRBJ2-2,-,TRBV7-6,-,TGTGCCAGCAGCCCCCTGGACAGTTTGGGCACCGGGGAGCTGTTTTTT,CASSPLDSLGTGELFF
TRBJ2-7,-,TRBV28,-,TGTGCCAGCAGTTTCCTTGCCCCATCCTACGAGCCGTACTTC,CASSFLAPSYEPYF
TRBJ1-5,many,TRBV5-5,-,TGTGCCAGCAGCCCTGGGAGCGGGGTTCAGCCCCAGCATTTT,CASSPGSGVQPQHF
TRBJ1-2,-,TRBV6-5,-,TGTGCCAGCAGACACTCGACGGAACTTTATGGCTACACCTTC,CASRHSTELYGYTF
TRBJ1-3,-,TRBV6-2/TRBV6-3,-,TGTGCCAGCAAACACCAGCACTCTGGAAACACCTTATATTTT,CASKHQHSGNTLYF
TRBJ2-5,few,TRBV5-1,-,TGCGCCAGCAGCTTGGGTAGCGGCCCACCGAAGACCCAGTACTTC,CASSLGSGPPKTQYF
TRBJ1-3,many,TRBV5-1,-,TGCGCCAGCAGCCCTGGAACAACTGGAAACACCATATATTTT,CASSPGTTGNTIYF
TRBJ1-5,many,TRBV15,TRBD1,TGTGCCACCACGGGCCCGGATAGCAGGGGGACCCAGCATTTT,CATTGPDSRGTQHF
TRBJ2-3,many,TRBV2,-,TGTGCCAGCAGTGTTGTCGGGATTACAGATACGCAGTATTTT,CASSVVGITDTQYF
TRBJ2-1,many,TRBV6-1,TRBD2,TGTGCCAGCAGTGGGGGACTAGCGGGAGGGTTCAATGAGCAGTTCTTC,CASSGGLAGGFNEQFF
TRBJ2-1,many,TRBV11-2,-,TGTGCCAGCAGCTTAGGATTCGGTCAGAACAATGAGCAGTTCTTC,CASSLGFGQNNEQFF
TRBJ2-7,many,TRBV28,TRBD1,TGTGCCAGCAGTTTCTGGGACAGGGGTTACGAGCAGTACTTC,CASSFWDRGYEQYF
TRBJ2-2,-,TRBV5-1,TRBD2,TGCGCCAGCAGCTTGGTCGGGACTAGCGGGAATCCCGGGGAGCTGTTTTTT,CASSLVGTSGNPGELFF